This TCR beta chain was recovered during a study of T cells in Graves' hyperthyroidism and ophthalmopathy. Study outcomes and limitations: Ophthalmopathy, which appeared later, was predicted by the model a median roughly 6.5 months before onset.

Exclusion followed for patients with uncontrolled infection, other autoimmune disease, pregnancy or lactation. Diagnoses were made from clinical symptoms, serum measures (thyroxine and TRAb), thyroid ultrasound and orbital computed tomography. This clonotype was detected many times. Its antigen remains unidentified. TCR beta CDR3 regions were amplified from RNA. RT-PCR in the first round (using the HTBI primer set) targeted the TCR CDR3. Using its own MiXCR run on the multiplex PCR reads, TCRdb lists one record per CDR3 protein. The sample yields about 840,000 distinct CDR3 sequences, roughly 37% seen once. Trimming left V 5 bases short and J 0 bases short, with 14 bases between. Germline lookup yields CDR1 ENHRY and CDR2 SYGVKD. CDR3 length: 16 amino acids.

This chain connects TRBV10-3 to TRBJ1-3, with D unresolved. The sequencing input was blood. The TCR comes from a man between 18 and 29 years old with Graves' hyperthyroidism. The CDR3: CAISQIDGGSGNTIYF. CDR3 coding DNA: TGTGCCATCAGTCAAATCGACGGCGGCTCTGGAAACACCATATATTTT.